These T cell receptor beta chains were read from a single sample in a study of cytomegalovirus exposure and HLA in healthy donors. Some clones are missing from TCRdb's copy, which holds only in-frame ones; the method was immunoSEQ multiplex PCR. This table holds about 180,000 clones, roughly nine tenths found once. Sequencing was carried out using PBMCs. The receptors were sampled from a man between 18 and 29 years old in good health and CMV-seropositive. CDR3s include the opening cysteine and the closing phenylalanine or tryptophan. The order of the fields is D gene, clone size, V gene, J gene, CDR3 DNA, CDR3 protein. The D gene is left open where the match is weak. Rows may omit the clone size; those that give it use once, few, many or a size class.

NA	NA	TRBV9	TRBJ2-3	TGTGCCAGCAGCGTAGACAGGGTGGATACGCAGTATTTT	CASSVDRVDTQYF
NA	NA	TRBV9	TRBJ2-1	TGTGCCAGCAGCGGTCGCCGGGACAATTACAATGAGCAGTTCTTC	CASSGRRDNYNEQFF
NA	NA	TRBV18	TRBJ2-3	TGTGCCAGCTCACCGAGAGAGCCAGATACGCAGTATTTT	CASSPREPDTQYF
NA	NA	TRBV5-1	TRBJ1-3	TGCGCCAGCAGCTTGGTACCGAGCTCTGGAAACACCATATATTTT	CASSLVPSSGNTIYF
NA	once	TRBV14	TRBJ2-7	TGTGCCAGCAGCCAAGGTTCAGGTCGGGAGCAGTACTTC	CASSQGSGREQYF
TRBD2	NA	TRBV7-2	TRBJ2-3	TGTGCCAGCAGCTTAGCGCGGCTAGCGGGAGTTAAAGGGGCAGATACGCAGTATTTT	CASSLARLAGVKGADTQYF
NA	NA	TRBV28	TRBJ2-1	TGTGCCAGCAGTTTCAAGCCTAAAATGGCCTACAATGAGCAGTTCTTC	CASSFKPKMAYNEQFF
NA	NA	TRBV7-9	TRBJ1-2	TGTGCCAGCAGCCTGCAGGGGATTCGGAGCTACACCTTC	CASSLQGIRSYTF
NA	NA	TRBV7-8	TRBJ1-4	TGTGCCAGCAGCTCCAATACGGACCGGGCTGAGGGACTGTTTTTT	CASSSNTDRAEGLFF
TRBD2	NA	TRBV28	TRBJ2-7	TGTGCCAGCAGTAGCGGGAGCTACGAGCAGTACTTC	CASSSGSYEQYF
NA	NA	TRBV14	TRBJ2-7	TGTGCCAGCGGGCCCGCACCCTACGAGCAGTACTTC	CASGPAPYEQYF
TRBD1	NA	TRBV6-5	TRBJ2-7	TGTGCCAGCAGCCAACCGGGACAGGGGGACGAGCAGTACTTC	CASSQPGQGDEQYF
NA	once	TRBV2	TRBJ1-5	TGTGCCAGCACGAAAACCCCCTACAGGGCGCAGCAGCCCCAGCATTTT	CASTKTPYRAQQPQHF
TRBD2	NA	TRBV4-1	TRBJ2-1	TGCGCCAGCAGCCAAGATCTTTTCCCCAAACTAGCGGGAGGGAACGATGAGCAGTTCTTC	CASSQDLFPKLAGGNDEQFF
TRBD1	NA	TRBV7-8	TRBJ2-3	TGTGCCAGCAGCAAACAGGGGCCAGATACGCAGTATTTT	CASSKQGPDTQYF
TRBD1	NA	TRBV19	TRBJ2-2	TGTGCCAGTACTTTAAGGCCAGGGGGCACCCGGGGCACCGGGGAGCTGTTTTTT	CASTLRPGGTRGTGELFF
TRBD2	NA	TRBV29-1	TRBJ2-1	TGCAGCGTTGAAGGGATAGCGGGAGGGCCAAATGAGCAGTTCTTC	CSVEGIAGGPNEQFF
TRBD2	NA	TRBV7-3	TRBJ2-1	TGTGCCAGCAGTAAGACTAGCGATACCTACAATGAGCAGTTCTTC	CASSKTSDTYNEQFF
NA	few	TRBV6-6	TRBJ2-7	TGTGCCAGCAGTTACTCGGCCGAGCAGTACTTC	CASSYSAEQYF
NA	NA	TRBV9	TRBJ1-6	TGTGCCAGCAGCAGGTACAGGGTCGAGGATTCACCCCTCCACTTT	CASSRYRVEDSPLHF
TRBD2	NA	TRBV7-6	TRBJ2-5	TGTGCCAGCAGCCCCGGACTAGCCGAAGCGTACTTC	CASSPGLAEAYF
NA	NA	TRBV7-2	TRBJ2-1	TGTGCCAGCGGATTCGGGCTGACAGACAATGAGCAGTTCTTC	CASGFGLTDNEQFF
TRBD1	NA	TRBV2	TRBJ2-3	TGTGCCGGAGGACAGGGGTTCGGCACAGATACGCAGTATTTT	CAGGQGFGTDTQYF
TRBD1	NA	TRBV18	TRBJ2-2	TGTGCCAGCTCACGGAATGGACAGGCAAACACCGGGGAGCTGTTTTTT	CASSRNGQANTGELFF
NA	NA	TRBV29-1	TRBJ2-5	TGCAGCGTTTATTTCGCGGTCCAAGAGACCCAGTACTTC	CSVYFAVQETQYF
NA	NA	TRBV5-1	TRBJ1-4	TGCGCCAGCAGCTTTGAGCAGGGAGGGGATGAAAAACTGTTTTTT	CASSFEQGGDEKLFF
NA	NA	TRBV18	TRBJ1-5	TGTGCCAGCTCTAAGGCGGGGAGCAATCAGCCCCAGCATTTT	CASSKAGSNQPQHF
TRBD1	NA	TRBV10-1	TRBJ1-2	TGCGCCAGCAGTGAGAAAGGTCTAATCGGACAGGTCCCCAAGGCTAACTATGGCTACACCTTC	CASSEKGLIGQVPKANYGYTF
NA	once	TRBV5-8	TRBJ1-5	TGTGCCAGCAGCTTGGTTCAGGGCGGGCCCCAGCATTTT	CASSLVQGGPQHF
NA	NA	TRBV18	TRBJ2-1	TGTGCCAGCTCCCTGATCGAAGGGAGGCCCCATGAGCAGTTCTTC	CASSLIEGRPHEQFF
NA	NA	TRBV15	TRBJ2-5	TGTGCCACCAGCATCCCCGTTGGGGAGGTACAAGAGACCCAGTACTTC	CATSIPVGEVQETQYF
NA	NA	TRBV6-1	TRBJ2-7	TGTGCCAGCAACGCGGCCTCCCTCAACGAGCAGTACTTC	CASNAASLNEQYF
NA	NA	TRBV7-9	TRBJ1-5	TGTGCCAGCAGCTTAAGTTCCGGGCAGCCCCAGCATTTT	CASSLSSGQPQHF
NA	NA	TRBV5-6	TRBJ2-7	TGTGCCAGCAGCTTGAAGCTGGTAGCGAACTACGAGCAGTACTTC	CASSLKLVANYEQYF
TRBD2	NA	TRBV2	TRBJ2-3	TGTGCCAGCAGTGAACCTCTAGGACTAGCGGCATCAGATACGCAGTATTTT	CASSEPLGLAASDTQYF
TRBD1	once	TRBV4-2	TRBJ1-2	TGTGCCAGCAGCCAAGAAGGACAGGGGGGAAACTATGGCTACACCTTC	CASSQEGQGGNYGYTF
NA	once	TRBV4-1	TRBJ2-2	TGCGCCAGCAGCCAAGGAGCGGAGACGTTAAACACCGGGGAGCTGTTTTTT	CASSQGAETLNTGELFF
NA	NA	TRBV27	TRBJ1-2	TGTGCCAGCAGCCCCTTCCGGGGGGGCTATGGCTACACCTTC	CASSPFRGGYGYTF
NA	NA	TRBV6-1	TRBJ1-6	TGTGCCAGCAGTGAACGACGGGCCTATAATTCACCCCTCCACTTT	CASSERRAYNSPLHF
TRBD2	NA	TRBV18	TRBJ2-7	TGTGCCAGCTCACCCGGGACTAGCGGGAGTGGCGAGCAGTACTTC	CASSPGTSGSGEQYF
TRBD2	NA	TRBV5-4	TRBJ2-2	TGTGCCAGCAGCTTGCGGGGGGATAACACCGGGGAGCTGTTTTTT	CASSLRGDNTGELFF
NA	once	TRBV5-5	TRBJ2-7	TGTGCCAGCAGCTCTATGCTGGTCGGCGAGCAGTACTTC	CASSSMLVGEQYF
NA	NA	TRBV28	TRBJ1-5	TGTGCCAGCGTTGTAGGGGTTCGGAATCAGCCCCAGCATTTT	CASVVGVRNQPQHF
NA	NA	TRBV14	TRBJ2-7	TGTGCCAGCAGCCAAAATTTATTTCGTGGCTTCTCCTACGAGCAGTACTTC	CASSQNLFRGFSYEQYF
TRBD2	NA	TRBV29-1	TRBJ2-2	TGCAGCGCACAGCTGGGGAGGGCCACGAACACCGGGGAGCTGTTTTTT	CSAQLGRATNTGELFF
NA	NA	TRBV28	TRBJ2-7	TGTGCCAGCGCCCGGGGGAATGAGCAGTACTTC	CASARGNEQYF
TRBD1	NA	TRBV7-2	TRBJ2-2	TGTGCCAGCGGAGGGGACAGGGCGAACACCGGGGAGCTGTTTTTT	CASGGDRANTGELFF
TRBD1	NA	TRBV29-1	TRBJ2-1	TGCAGCGCCTCCGGGACAGGGGCCTACAATGAGCAGTTCTTC	CSASGTGAYNEQFF
NA	NA	TRBV7-2	TRBJ1-2	TGTGCCAGCAGCTTAGGCCGGGGATATGGCTACACCTTC	CASSLGRGYGYTF
TRBD2	NA	TRBV4-2	TRBJ2-3	TGTGCCAGCAGCCCCGGGACTAGTACAGATACGCAGTATTTT	CASSPGTSTDTQYF
TRBD1	NA	TRBV7-6	TRBJ1-4	TGTGCCAGCAGCTTCTCAGGGGGCGGTGAAAAACTGTTTTTT	CASSFSGGGEKLFF
TRBD2	NA	TRBV5-1	TRBJ2-1	TGCGCCAGCAGCTCCCGTAGCGGGGGAGGCGTTTCCTACAATGAGCAGTTCTTC	CASSSRSGGGVSYNEQFF
NA	NA	TRBV25-1	TRBJ2-1	TGTGCCAGCAGTGATCAGGCGGGACGGAGGGGAATCAATGAGCAGTTCTTC	CASSDQAGRRGINEQFF
TRBD1	NA	TRBV6-1	TRBJ1-2	TGTGCCAGCAGAAACCAGGACAGGGGAGGCTACACCTTC	CASRNQDRGGYTF
TRBD1	NA	TRBV5-1	TRBJ1-2	TGCGCCAGCAGCTTGGAGGGACAGGGGACATTCCCCTATGGCTACACCTTC	CASSLEGQGTFPYGYTF
NA	NA	TRBV4-1	TRBJ2-4	TGCGCCAGCAGCCAGGACGGTAGACAGGCGAGGGGGAAAAACATTCAGTACTTC	CASSQDGRQARGKNIQYF